A single sample is the source of the 27 T cell receptor beta chains below, sequenced in a study of OX40 agonist ivuxolimab in advanced cancers. The library was produced with the immunoSEQ multiplex PCR assay. TCRdb obtained this table from immuneACCESS and retained in-frame rearrangements with V and J assigned. These tables miss some clones; where compared with another copy, unresolved V genes account for less than half of the shortfall, and the remainder is unexplained. This sample gives tens of thousands of clones in total; about three quarters of them show up just once. Of the sample, roughly 18% falls within the top ten clones. This specimen consisted of CD4+ or CD8+ T cells sorted from blood, obtained in a trial of the OX40 agonist ivuxolimab. Receptor source: an adult with an advanced solid tumor such as melanoma, head and neck, liver or kidney cancer.

The CDR3 bases are TGTGCCAGCAGCCCAGAGGCCCTTACCTACAATGAGCAGTTCTTC. Translating it yields CASSPEALTYNEQFF. The gene calls are TRBV7-9 and TRBJ2-1; D gene ambiguous. With 5 bases removed from V and 2 bases from J, the gap between germline ends came to 13 bases. Germline-derived CDR1 and CDR2 are SEHNR and FQNEAQ (reference sequence). The CDR3 covers 15 residues.

V usage is TRBV7-3 and J usage is TRBJ2-3; unclear D gene. The V gene's germline CDR1 is SGHTA and CDR2 FQGTGA. The CDR3 covers 15 residues. V was cut by 6 bases and J by 2 bases, with 15 bases left in between. The CDR3 loop reads CASSYGGQVTDTQYF. The DNA for the CDR3 is TGTGCCAGCAGTTACGGTGGTCAGGTCACAGATACGCAGTATTTT.

The rearrangement uses TRBV4-3 and TRBJ1-1, with 7 bases matching TRBD1. The CDR3 sequence is 17 residues long. The germline gives CDR1 LGHNA, CDR2 YSLEER. The V and J ends lost 0 bases and 1 base, in that order; junction bases with no gene match: 8. CDR3 in DNA: TGCGCCAGCAGCCAAGAGAAACGGGGGACAGCGAACACTGAAGCTTTCTTT. Amino acid sequence: CASSQEKRGTANTEAFF.

The V call is TRBV5-1, the J call TRBJ1-6; 8 bases align to TRBD1. V shed 4 bases, J shed 8 bases, and the junction held 5 bases outside the gene matches. The length of the CDR3 is 14 residues. Per the germline V gene, CDR1 is SGHRS and CDR2 is YFSETQ. The CDR3 nucleotides are TGCGCCAGCAGCGGTACAGGGGGTGATTCACCCCTCCACTTT. It encodes CASSGTGGDSPLHF.

V is TRBV6-6 and J is TRBJ2-7, with a weak D call TRBD1 (5 bases). CDR1 is MNHNY, CDR2 SVGAGI, per germline (reference sequence). Trimming shortened V by 5 bases and J by 0 bases, and 11 bases separated the two germline ends. This CDR3 spans 14 amino acids. This CDR3 reads CASSRTRSSYEQYF. The CDR3 DNA sequence: TGTGCCAGCAGTCGGACACGCAGCTCCTACGAGCAGTACTTC.

The genes are TRBV7-9 and TRBJ2-1, with D perhaps TRBD1 (5 bases). CDR3 length equals 17 residues. Per germline, CDR1 SEHNR and CDR2 FQNEAQ (reference sequence). Between the trimmed V and J ends, which lost 5 bases and 6 bases, there was a span of 23 bases. This CDR3 reads CASSPRQGILPGNEQFF. The CDR3 nucleotides are TGTGCCAGCAGCCCCCGGCAGGGCATCCTACCCGGCAATGAGCAGTTCTTC.

The chain recombines TRBV6-6 with TRBJ1-4, with D perhaps matching TRBD1 (6 bases). This CDR3 spans 14 amino acids. From germline, CDR1 is MNHNY and CDR2 SVGAGI (reference sequence). Trimming cost V 6 bases and J 5 bases, with 13 bases left between them. The CDR3 DNA follows: TGTGCCAGCAGCCAGGGGATACTAAATGAAAAACTGTTTTTT. This gives the protein CASSQGILNEKLFF.

The rearrangement uses TRBV10-3 and TRBJ1-1; D is undetermined. V shed 5 bases and J shed 10 bases, with 14 bases lying between them. The germline V gene has CDR1 ENHRY and CDR2 SYGVKD. The CDR3 has 12 amino acids. CDR3 DNA sequence: TGTGCCATCAGTCGGCAAACCTCGGGAGCTTTCTTT. Amino acid sequence: CAISRQTSGAFF.

The chain joins TRBV15 to TRBJ1-1, with unresolved D. The CDR3 consists of 15 residues. The germline CDR1 and CDR2 sequences are LNHNV and YYDKDF (reference sequence). Trimming left V 2 bases short and J 5 bases short, with 15 bases between. CDR3 nucleotide sequence: TGTGCCACCAGCAGACCCGGGAATCGAGGGACTGAAGCTTTCTTT. It translates to CATSRPGNRGTEAFF.

The chain joins TRBV10-2 to TRBJ1-1, with D unclear. The germline V gene has CDR1 WSHSY and CDR2 SAAADI. Between the trimmed V and J ends, which lost 4 bases and 0 bases, there was a span of 6 bases. The CDR3 extends over 13 amino acids. The CDR3 DNA follows: TGCGCCAGCAGTGGTCCGATGAACACTGAAGCTTTCTTT. This encodes CASSGPMNTEAFF.

CDR3 sequence (DNA): TGTGCCAGCAGCTTACTGGCGGGGGGGTACAATGAGCAGTTCTTC. Translation: CASSLLAGGYNEQFF. The chain carries TRBV7-7 and TRBJ2-1; TRBD2 aligns across 9 bases. Germline V CDR1 and CDR2: SSHAT, FNYEAQ (reference sequence). V lost 2 bases to trimming and J lost 4 bases; unmatched junction nucleotides: 3. The CDR3 covers 15 residues. Full variable domain (missing parts from reference TRBV7-7 and TRBJ2-1): GAGVSQSPRYKVTKRGQDVTLRCDPISSHATLYWYQQALGQGPEFLTYFNYEAQPDKSGLPSDRFSAERPEGSISTLTIQRTEQRDSAMYRCASSLLAGGYNEQFFGPGTRLTVL.

This chain joins TRBV13 and TRBJ2-1; no clear D. This CDR3 is 13 amino acids long. The V and J ends lost 1 base and 6 bases respectively, with 7 bases between them. In germline, CDR1 is PRHDT, CDR2 FYEKMQ (reference sequence). CDR3 loop: CASSLEVGNEQFF. The CDR3 region has the DNA TGTGCCAGCAGCTTAGAGGTTGGCAATGAGCAGTTCTTC.

On this clone: Distinct nucleotide sequences in the sample also encode this CDR3. This sequence joins TRBV4-2 and TRBJ2-7; 7 bases are shared with TRBD1. Trimming at V came to 4 bases and at J to 0 bases, leaving 3 bases not matched to a gene. The CDR3 totals 14 residues. Looked up from germline, CDR1 is LGHNA and CDR2 is YNFKEQ. CDR3 sequence: CASSPRTGSYEQYF. The CDR3 DNA reads TGTGCCAGCAGCCCGAGGACAGGCTCCTACGAGCAGTACTTC.

This clone showed up just once. The genes are TRBV7-8 and TRBJ2-7; 12 bases agree with TRBD2. Losses at the gene ends were 5 bases for V and 2 bases for J; bases not matched to a gene: 1. In germline, CDR1 is SGHVS, CDR2 FQNEAQ. CDR3 length: 14 amino acids. In DNA, the CDR3 is TGTGCCAGCAGCCGGACTAGCGGGACCTACGAGCAGTACTTC. Its translation: CASSRTSGTYEQYF.

The chain is built from TRBV7-3 and TRBJ2-1; D is possibly TRBD2 (6 bases). Trimming stripped 4 bases from V and 0 bases from J, with 10 bases between. The CDR3 extends over 15 amino acids. CDR1 is SGHTA, CDR2 FQGTGA, per germline. CDR3 sequence reads: CASSSTTSSYNEQFF. The CDR3 nucleotides read TGTGCCAGCAGCTCCACGACTAGCTCCTACAATGAGCAGTTCTTC. The complete variable domain, with remaining parts taken from reference TRBV7-3 and TRBJ2-1, reads GAGVSQTPSNKVTEKGKYVELRCDPISGHTALYWYRQSLGQGPEFLIYFQGTGAADDSGLPNDRFFAVRPEGSVSTLKIQRTERGDSAVYLCASSSTTSSYNEQFFGPGTRLTVL.

This clone turned up a few times. The CDR3 DNA reads as TGTGCCAGCAGCTTGGGACAGGGACGAAATCAGCCCCAGCATTTT. Translated, it gives CASSLGQGRNQPQHF. The J gene is TRBJ1-5, the V gene TRBV5-6; 7 positions match TRBD1. The CDR3 loop spans 15 amino acids. With V trimmed by 0 bases and J by 4 bases, 4 bases remained unmatched. Germline V gives CDR1 SGHDT, CDR2 YYEEEE.

The chain combines TRBV7-9 with TRBJ2-7; D could derive from TRBD1 or TRBD2 (6 bases each). This CDR3 comprises 14 residues. V shed 1 base and J shed 7 bases, with 14 bases lying between them. Looked up from germline, CDR1 is SEHNR and CDR2 is FQNEAQ (reference sequence). The DNA for the CDR3 is TGTGCCAGCAGCTTAGGTACGGGGGCCAAGGAGCAGTACTTC. It encodes CASSLGTGAKEQYF.

The chain uses TRBV7-9 and TRBJ1-2; TRBD1 aligns across 9 bases. Germline V gives CDR1 SEHNR, CDR2 FQNEAQ (reference sequence). J was trimmed by 6 bases and V by 0 bases; bases with no gene match: 5. CDR3 length equals 15 residues. The DNA for the CDR3 is TGTGCCAGCAGCTTAGCGGGACAGGGACGGGATGGCTACACCTTC. Its protein product is CASSLAGQGRDGYTF.

The chain couples TRBV20-1 to TRBJ2-7; 8 bases are shared with TRBD2. Germline CDR1 DFQATT, CDR2 SNEGSKA (reference sequence). With 5 bases clipped from V and 6 bases from J, the junction kept 3 bases outside the gene matches. The CDR3 runs 11 residues. CDR3 protein: CSAPRGVEQYF. The CDR3 nucleotides read TGCAGTGCTCCGCGGGGGGTCGAGCAGTACTTC.

The V gene is TRBV20-1, the J gene TRBJ2-5, with a tentative D call TRBD1 (6 bases). This CDR3 comprises 11 residues. V lost 4 bases to trimming and J lost 5 bases, with 8 bases between them. Germline CDR1 is DFQATT and CDR2 is SNEGSKA (reference sequence). The DNA for the CDR3 is TGCAGTGCTACCAGGGGTGAGACCCAGTACTTC. As protein: CSATRGETQYF.

V is TRBV5-6 and J is TRBJ2-5; 10 nucleotides align to TRBD1. The CDR3 length is 16 residues. Germline assignment: CDR1 SGHDT and CDR2 YYEEEE. The junction had 15 bases not matched to a gene; V was cut back by 3 bases and J by 10 bases. The CDR3 protein is CASSSRVTGGAYDQYF. The CDR3 DNA follows: TGTGCCAGCAGCTCTCGCGTGACAGGGGGCGCGTATGACCAGTACTTC.

This chain uses TRBV27 with TRBJ2-7; 7 nucleotides agree with TRBD2. From germline, CDR1 is MNHEY and CDR2 SMNVEV (reference sequence). This CDR3 is 15 amino acids long. Unmatched junction bases numbered 4, after V lost 0 bases and J lost 2 bases. CDR3 loop: CASSLSGGTPYEQYF. CDR3 nucleotide sequence: TGTGCCAGCAGTTTATCGGGGGGGACTCCCTACGAGCAGTACTTC.

The V call is TRBV18, the J call TRBJ2-2; 7 bases match TRBD1. V dropped 8 bases and J dropped 4; count of bases not matched to a gene: 7. Germline assignment: CDR1 KGHSH and CDR2 LQKENI. The CDR3 is 14 amino acids. CDR3 protein: CASHTTGITGELFF. The CDR3 DNA reads as TGTGCCAGCCATACGACAGGGATCACCGGGGAGCTGTTTTTT. The entire variable domain, with the rest obtained from reference TRBV18 and TRBJ2-2, is as follows: NAGVMQNPRHLVRRRGQEARLRCSPMKGHSHVYWYRQLPEEGLKFMVYLQKENIIDESGMPKERFSAEFPKEGPSILRIQQVVRGDSAAYFCASHTTGITGELFFGEGSRLTVL.

Here the CDR3 DNA reads TGCGCCAGCAGCCTTGCGGGTTTCTCCTACGAGCAGTACTTC. Translation: CASSLAGFSYEQYF. The chain combines TRBV5-1 with TRBJ2-7, with D perhaps TRBD2 (5 bases). The germline CDR1 and CDR2 sequences are SGHRS and YFSETQ. V lost 4 bases, J lost 0 bases, and 11 bases lay in between. The CDR3 is 14 amino acids.

V usage is TRBV29-1 and J usage is TRBJ2-3; 10 positions match TRBD2. V gave up 4 bases and J gave up 7 bases; unmatched junction bases: 17. CDR3 length: 17 amino acids. The germline V gene has CDR1 SQVTM and CDR2 ANQGSEA. CDR3 DNA sequence: TGCAGCGTTGCGTCTTTTAACACTAGCGGGGCTCTAAATACGCAGTATTTT. Translating it yields CSVASFNTSGALNTQYF.

This chain links TRBV5-1 with TRBJ1-1; TRBD1 matches 7 bases. There are 15 residues in the CDR3. Looked up from germline, CDR1 is SGHRS and CDR2 is YFSETQ. Trimming at V came to 1 base and at J to 10 bases, leaving 13 bases not matched to a gene. Here the CDR3 reads CASSLKNRGGGRAFF. The CDR3 coding sequence is TGCGCCAGCAGCTTGAAAAACAGGGGCGGAGGGAGAGCTTTCTTT.

The V call is TRBV6-4, the J call TRBJ2-7, with a weak D call TRBD2 (5 bases). Germline-derived CDR1 and CDR2 are MRHNA and SNTAGT. The length of the CDR3 is 13 residues. The V end lost 3 bases, the J end lost 5 bases, and 11 bases lay between the germline ends. In nucleotides, the CDR3 is TGTGCCAGCAGTGAGGACTTATTGCACGAGCAGTACTTC. This sequence encodes CASSEDLLHEQYF.